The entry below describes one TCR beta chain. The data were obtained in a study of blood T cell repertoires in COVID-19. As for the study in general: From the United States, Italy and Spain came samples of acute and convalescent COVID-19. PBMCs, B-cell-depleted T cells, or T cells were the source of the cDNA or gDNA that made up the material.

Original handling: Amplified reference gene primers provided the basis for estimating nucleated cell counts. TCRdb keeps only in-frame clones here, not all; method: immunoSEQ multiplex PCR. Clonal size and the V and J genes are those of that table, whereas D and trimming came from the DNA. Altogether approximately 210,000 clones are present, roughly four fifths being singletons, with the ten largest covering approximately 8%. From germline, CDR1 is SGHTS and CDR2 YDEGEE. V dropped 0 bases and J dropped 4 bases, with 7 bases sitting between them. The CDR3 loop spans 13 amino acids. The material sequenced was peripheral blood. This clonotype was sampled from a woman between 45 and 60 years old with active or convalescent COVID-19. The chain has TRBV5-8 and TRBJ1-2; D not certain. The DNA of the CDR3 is TGTGCCAGCAGCTTGGCAGGAATCTATGGCTACACCTTC. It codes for CASSLAGIYGYTF.